Below, 23 T cell receptor beta chains from the same sample are listed, as sequenced in a study of regulatory T cells in long-lasting Graves disease (dated by TCRdb to the early 2020s). Receptor amplification or capture employed multiplex PCR. Sequencer: Illumina HiSeq 4000. TCR beta libraries were built with iRepertoire HTBI primers and Arm-PCR amplification of CDR3 regions. In-frame beta chains were kept once TCRdb had trimmed the public reads at Q25 with fastp and called clones with MiXCR. Identical CDR3 protein sequences are pooled into one entry, listed with their most common genes and DNA. The sample profile shows a few hundred thousand distinct CDR3 sequences; approximately 10% of them were found once. Of the sample, 18% falls within the top ten clones. In the paper's terms, the time point label means: newly diagnosed GD, antithyroid drugs for less than 3 months. For both TCR sequencing and RNA sequencing, RNA was extracted from PBMCs using TRIzol.

In addition, the sample was reused for a study of T cells in Graves' hyperthyroidism and ophthalmopathy.

The sample in question was peripheral blood mononuclear cells (PBMCs), obtained at new diagnosis, from a patient treated with antithyroid drugs. The origin of the receptors is a woman between 18 and 29 years old with Graves disease. Donor details come from another sample of the same person, matched by shared clones.

This clonotype was detected many times. The CDR3 nucleotides read TGTGCCAGCAGCTTAGATCCCGGGTCTTACACTGAAGCTTTCTTT. Translation: CASSLDPGSYTEAFF. The V gene is TRBV11-2, the J gene TRBJ1-1; D uncertain. Germline assignment: CDR1 SGHAT and CDR2 FQNNGV. V lost 0 bases, J lost 3 bases, and 11 bases lay in between. This CDR3 region has 15 residues.

This clonotype was counted many times. The rearrangement uses TRBV20-1 and TRBJ2-2; no reliable D call. Looked up from germline, CDR1 is DFQATT and CDR2 is SNEGSKA (reference sequence). The ends were cut back, 5 bases at V and 4 bases at J, with 11 bases in the middle. The CDR3 contains 13 residues. Here the CDR3 DNA reads TGCAGTGCTCCAGACCGCGGCACCGGGGAGCTGTTTTTT. It translates to CSAPDRGTGELFF.

This clonotype was seen ten or more times. The chain recombines TRBV3-1 with TRBJ2-5; TRBD1 might be the D (5 bases). CDR3 length: 14 amino acids. The V gene lost 1 base and the J gene lost 1 base, with 7 bases spanning the gap. Germline V gene lookup returns CDR1 LGHDT and CDR2 YNNKEL (reference sequence). The CDR3 region is CASSQGGSQETQYF. CDR3 nucleotide sequence: TGTGCCAGCAGCCAAGGGGGCAGCCAAGAGACCCAGTACTTC.

This clonotype was detected ten times or more. The genes are TRBV11-2 and TRBJ2-1, with 11 bases that match TRBD2. The germline V gene encodes CDR1 SGHAT and CDR2 FQNNGV. CDR3 length: 17 amino acids. V lost 5 bases and J lost 2; bases outside the gene matches: 8. For the CDR3, the DNA is TGTGCCAGCAGCCCCTATAGCGGGAGGGCCACCTACAATGAGCAGTTCTTC. It translates to CASSPYSGRATYNEQFF.

The chain uses TRBV3-2 and TRBJ2-7; the D segment call TRBD1 is taken from the table without a DNA check. TRBV3-2 is given as a pseudogene. There are 14 residues in the CDR3. The CDR3 nucleotides are TGTGCCAGCAGCCACAGGGGGTTTTATTACGAGCAGTACGTC. This gives the protein CASSHRGFYYEQYV.

This clonotype was observed at least ten times. The V and J genes are TRBV28 and TRBJ2-4, with a tentative D call TRBD2 (6 bases). V lost 5 bases and J 5 bases, leaving 13 bases between the germline ends. CDR3 length: 14 residues. Germline CDR1 and CDR2: MDHEN and SYDVKM. CDR3 loop: CASSAPTSQNIQYF. DNA of the CDR3: TGTGCCAGCAGTGCCCCGACTAGTCAAAACATTCAGTACTTC. The full variable domain, completed using reference TRBV28 and TRBJ2-4, is DVKVTQSSRYLVKRTGEKVFLECVQDMDHENMFWYRQDPGLGLRLIYFSYDVKMKEKGDIPEGYSVSREKKERFSLILESASTNQTSMYLCASSAPTSQNIQYFGAGTRLSVL.

In its sample, this clonotype was seen many times. This CDR3 is CASSFRGGTDTQYF. The CDR3 coding sequence is TGTGCCAGCAGCTTCCGGGGTGGAACAGATACGCAGTATTTT. This chain uses TRBV7-3 with TRBJ2-3, with D possibly TRBD2 on 5 matching bases. Germline CDR1 SGHTA, CDR2 FQGTGA. V was shortened by 3 bases and J by 3 bases, with 10 bases between the two germline ends. The CDR3 is made up of 14 amino acids.

This clonotype was counted between two and nine times. The rearrangement joins TRBV4-1 to TRBJ1-2; D call uncertain. V gave up 1 base and J gave up 6 bases, with 12 bases separating them. The CDR3 loop spans 14 amino acids. Germline-derived CDR1 and CDR2 are MGHRA and YSYEKL. DNA for the CDR3: TGCGCCAGCAGCCAAGGGTCGGGCTCGAATGGCTACACCTTC. This codes for CASSQGSGSNGYTF.

Turning to this clonotype: This may be a read error, as it is one base from a much larger clone. The V and J genes are TRBV29-1 and TRBJ2-1; 11 bases line up with TRBD2. Looked up from germline, CDR1 is SQVTM and CDR2 is ANQGSEA. The CDR3 runs to 17 residues. V shed 6 bases, J shed 7 bases, and the junction held 17 bases outside the gene matches. This CDR3 is CSVPPGLAALLLNEQFF. The CDR3, as DNA: TGCAGCGTGCCTCCGGGACTAGCGGCCCTCCTTTTAAATGAGCAGTTCTTC.

The CDR3 coding sequence is TGTGCCAGCAGTTACCTCAGGGGGTATAGCAATCAGCCCCAGCATTTT. Translated, it gives CASSYLRGYSNQPQHF. The genes are TRBV6-5 and TRBJ1-5, with 7 bases identical to TRBD1. V was clipped by 2 bases and J by 0 bases; unmatched bases: 4. The CDR3 covers 16 residues. CDR1 is MNHEY and CDR2 is SVGAGI in the germline V gene.

This clonotype was recorded at least ten times. This chain joins TRBV24-1 and TRBJ2-5, with D maybe TRBD2 (5 bases). Per germline, CDR1 KGHDR and CDR2 SFDVKD. Trimming left V 4 bases short and J 4 bases short, with 15 bases between. The CDR3 consists of 15 residues. This CDR3 is CATSDFGEGLETQYF. CDR3 nucleotides: TGTGCCACCAGTGACTTCGGGGAAGGTCTAGAGACCCAGTACTTC.

This clonotype has ten or more counts. The chain links TRBV12-3 or TRBV12-4 to TRBJ2-2; D uncertain. This CDR3 is built from 13 residues. Deletions cut 6 bases from V and 3 bases from J, with 8 bases between. The CDR3 DNA follows: TGTGCCAGCAGGCGAGAGTACACCGGGGAGCTGTTTTTT. This codes for CASRREYTGELFF.

At least ten counts were recorded for this clonotype. The chain recombines TRBV10-3 with TRBJ1-5; TRBD1 matches 8 bases. The CDR3 sequence is 14 residues long. CDR1 and CDR2 from the germline V gene are ENHRY and SYGVKD. V was clipped by 10 bases and J by 3 bases; unmatched bases: 8. The CDR3, as DNA: TGTGCCAGCGAGGACAGGGATGACAATCAGCCCCAGCATTTT. Encoded protein: CASEDRDDNQPQHF.

This chain connects TRBV4-1 to TRBJ1-2, with D tentatively TRBD1 (5 bases). Trimming cost V 1 base and J 5 bases, with 11 bases left between them. The germline V gene encodes CDR1 MGHRA and CDR2 YSYEKL. The CDR3 length is 14 residues. The CDR3 sequence is CASSQAGDGYGYTF. CDR3 coding DNA: TGCGCCAGCAGCCAAGCCGGGGACGGATATGGCTACACCTTC.

The chain recombines TRBV14 with TRBJ1-4; D is unresolved. From germline, CDR1 is SGHDN and CDR2 FVKESK. With 0 bases removed from V and 7 bases from J, the gap between germline ends came to 3 bases. The CDR3 sequence is 12 residues long. The CDR3 sequence is CASSQEGEKLFF. DNA for the CDR3: TGTGCCAGCAGCCAAGAGGGTGAAAAACTGTTTTTT. Full variable domain (remainder filled in from reference TRBV14 and TRBJ1-4): EAGVTQFPSHSVIEKGQTVTLRCDPISGHDNLYWYRRVMGKEIKFLLHFVKESKQDESGMPNNRFLAERTGGTYSTLKVQPAELEDSGVYFCASSQEGEKLFFGSGTQLSVL.

This clonotype was detected only a few times. The chain uses TRBV3-1 and TRBJ2-4; unclear D gene. The V and J ends lost 5 bases and 0 bases respectively, with 14 bases between them. Germline CDR1 reads LGHDT; CDR2 reads YNNKEL (reference sequence). This CDR3 region has 16 residues. The CDR3 bases are TGTGCCAGCAGCTCCGGTGGAGCCAGAGCCAAAAACATTCAGTACTTC. It translates to CASSSGGARAKNIQYF.

This clonotype was recorded at least ten times. The gene calls are TRBV6-5 and TRBJ1-1; D is undetermined. The germline gives CDR1 MNHEY, CDR2 SVGAGI. The germline V and J ends were trimmed by 2 bases and 7 bases, with 11 bases remaining between them. The CDR3 is made up of 13 amino acids. The CDR3 protein is CASSYQVRGEAFF. CDR3 sequence (DNA): TGTGCCAGCAGTTACCAGGTGAGAGGTGAAGCTTTCTTT.

This clonotype showed up just a few times. The V gene is TRBV7-9, the J gene TRBJ1-5; 11 nucleotides align to TRBD1. Germline V CDR1 and CDR2: SEHNR, FQNEAQ (reference sequence). The CDR3 spans 14 residues. After removal of 5 bases from V and 7 bases from J, the junction contained 4 bases not matched to a gene. The DNA of the CDR3 is TGTGCCAGCAGCCCGGACAGGGGGCGGCAGCCCCAGCATTTT. Amino acid sequence: CASSPDRGRQPQHF.

This clonotype was counted at least ten times. This chain links TRBV29-1 with TRBJ2-1; D is undetermined. This CDR3 comprises 11 residues. Germline V gene sequence: CDR1 SQVTM, CDR2 ANQGSEA. Trimming took off 4 bases at V and 9 bases at J, with 10 bases between the two ends. This CDR3 reads CSVGERSEQFF. CDR3 bases: TGCAGCGTTGGAGAACGGAGTGAGCAGTTCTTC.

This clonotype has just a few counts. The chain recombines TRBV19 with TRBJ2-5; 7 bases are a match to TRBD1. CDR3 length: 15 amino acids. CDR1 is LNHDA, CDR2 SQIVND, per germline (reference sequence). After removal of 5 bases from V and 1 base from J, the junction contained 7 bases not matched to a gene. As DNA, the CDR3 is TGTGCCAGTAGTCGCCCCCCAGGGGGCCAAGAGACCCAGTACTTC. It codes for CASSRPPGGQETQYF.

This clonotype showed up many times. The chain's CDR3 is CASTFVEGNGANVLTF. The DNA for the CDR3 is TGTGCCAGCACGTTTGTGGAGGGTAATGGGGCCAACGTCCTGACTTTC. The chain has TRBV6-1 and TRBJ2-6, with D possibly matching TRBD2 (6 bases). In germline, CDR1 is MNHNS, CDR2 SASEGT. V shed 7 bases and J shed 3 bases, with 16 bases lying between them. The CDR3 covers 16 residues.

The chain employs TRBV16 and TRBJ1-1; D is unclear. The V gene lost 4 bases and the J gene lost 6 bases, with 12 bases spanning the gap. The CDR3 extends over 13 amino acids. Germline CDR1 is KGHSY and CDR2 is FQNENV. DNA of the CDR3: TGTGCCAGCAGCCGTCAGAGTATTCCTGAAGCTTTCTTT. This translates into CASSRQSIPEAFF.

In regard to this clonotype: A read error may account for a junction end that differs from germline. CDR3 in amino acids: CDSSPRGPNTEAFF. The CDR3 nucleotides are TGTGACAGCTCACCAAGGGGGCCGAACACTGAAGCTTTCTTT. The rearrangement uses TRBV18 and TRBJ1-1; TRBD1 aligns across 7 bases. Germline lookup yields CDR1 KGHSH and CDR2 LQKENI. This CDR3 region has 14 residues.